This T cell receptor beta chain was captured by sequencing in a study of PD-L1 blockade in urothelial cancer. Study-wide context: Investigators checked blood 3 weeks (second dose) and 6 weeks after treatment start. Findings and limits, study-wide: Those with durable benefit had larger increases in tumor-associated blood clones at 3 weeks.

Patients each gave 1 to 8 samples, pretreatment and on-treatment. This clone was observed a single time. What it recognizes is unknown. In each PCR, synthetic TCR analog templates were spiked in. Sequencing used immunoSEQ multiplex PCR; TCRdb keeps in-frame clones, though not all of them. The repertoire holds about 91,000 clones, with 90% to 95% as singletons. The ends were cut back, 1 base at V and 7 bases at J, with 7 bases in the middle. CDR1 and CDR2 from the germline V gene are SGHTA and FQGNSA. This CDR3 is built from 12 residues. The J gene is TRBJ1-2, the V gene TRBV7-2, with D possibly matching TRBD1 (5 bases). This material consisted of PBMCs, taken around atezolizumab (anti-PD-L1) treatment. The receptor was derived from a man between 60 and 75 years old with urothelial cancer. For the CDR3, the DNA is TGTGCCAGCAGCTTAGACAGGATTGGCTACACCTTC. Translated, it gives CASSLDRIGYTF.